This TCR beta chain was retrieved from a study of blood T cell repertoires in COVID-19. Losses at the gene ends were 2 bases for V and 5 bases for J; bases not matched to a gene: 12. Per the germline V gene, CDR1 is MNHNY and CDR2 is SVGAGI (reference sequence). The CDR3 contains 16 residues. This clone was observed a handful of times. In the original analysis: Using reference gene primer amplification, nucleated cell counts were estimated. Assay used: immunoSEQ multiplex PCR; TCRdb lists only in-frame clones, some missing. V and J calls plus clone size are reproduced from that table; the DNA served to infer D and trimming. The table has fewer than 200,000 clones, 85% seen once.

The sequencing sample was made of peripheral blood. The rearrangement joins TRBV6-6 to TRBJ2-7; 7 bases are shared with TRBD1. The clonotype comes from a human donor with acute or convalescent COVID-19. The donor label of this sample is uncertain. Written as DNA, the CDR3 is TGTGCCAGCAGTTACCCTGAAGGTGACAGGGCCCACGAGCAGTACTTC. Amino acids: CASSYPEGDRAHEQYF.